This passage covers 6 T cell receptor beta chains from one sample sequenced in a study of cytomegalovirus exposure and HLA in healthy donors. Repertoires were generated with immunoSEQ multiplex PCR, while TCRdb's copy carries only in-frame clones and drops some. The sample lists about 160,000 clones; 85% to 90% were seen once. The material sequenced was PBMCs. These receptors were obtained from a man in his late teens or twenties in good health and CMV-seropositive.

In this sample, this clone turned up once. V gene TRBV28 combines with J gene TRBJ1-4; TRBD1 is a possible D gene (6 bases). V was trimmed by 7 bases and J by 3 bases, leaving 21 bases between them. The CDR3 runs to 17 residues. Germline V gene data show CDR1 as MDHEN and CDR2 as SYDVKM. CDR3 in amino acids: CASNNPLETGSNEKLFF. Written as DNA, the CDR3 is TGTGCCAGCAATAACCCCCTCGAAACAGGGTCTAATGAAAAACTGTTTTTT.

This chain uses TRBV7-2 with TRBJ2-1, with D possibly TRBD2 on 5 matching bases. This CDR3 is built from 16 residues. Germline CDR1 reads SGHTA; CDR2 reads FQGNSA. V dropped 1 base and J dropped 0 bases, with 10 bases sitting between them. The CDR3 region has the DNA TGTGCCAGCAGCTTAGTGGCTAGCTACTCCTACAATGAGCAGTTCTTC. Protein sequence: CASSLVASYSYNEQFF. Drawing the rest from reference TRBV7-2 and TRBJ2-1, the complete variable domain is GAGVSQSPSNKVTEKGKDVELRCDPISGHTALYWYRQSLGQGLEFLIYFQGNSAPDKSGLPSDRFSAERTGGSVSTLTIQRTQQEDSAVYLCASSLVASYSYNEQFFGPGTRLTVL.

The CDR3 here is CASFAGTSGRSEQFF. Here the CDR3 DNA reads TGTGCCAGCTTTGCTGGGACTAGCGGGAGATCTGAGCAGTTCTTC. This chain joins TRBV2 and TRBJ2-1; 14 positions match TRBD2. Germline CDR1 reads SNHLY; CDR2 reads FYNNEI. The trim removed 8 bases at V and 9 bases at J, leaving 9 bases unmatched. This CDR3 contains 15 residues.

The chain employs TRBV27 and TRBJ2-1; D may be TRBD1 (5 bases). The germline CDR1 and CDR2 sequences are MNHEY and SMNVEV (reference sequence). Trimming stripped 8 bases from V and 4 bases from J, with 12 bases between. The CDR3 covers 13 residues. The CDR3 DNA reads as TGTGCCAGCCTATCCGACAGTTACAATGAGCAGTTCTTC. It is translated as CASLSDSYNEQFF.

CDR3 sequence reads: CASSPRQGTLGEQYF. CDR3 bases: TGTGCCAGCTCACCACGGCAGGGGACATTGGGAGAGCAGTACTTC. The chain links TRBV18 to TRBJ2-7; tentatively, D is TRBD1 (6 bases). The CDR3 sequence is 15 residues long. Trimming pared 1 base from V and 7 bases from J, leaving 17 bases between. CDR1 KGHSH and CDR2 LQKENI come from the germline V gene.

This clone was observed a handful of times. The gene calls are TRBV25-1 and TRBJ1-2, with no clear D. CDR3 length equals 11 residues. With 5 bases removed from V and 8 bases from J, the gap between germline ends came to 9 bases. Germline V gene lookup returns CDR1 MGHDK and CDR2 SYGVNS. This CDR3 is CASSSLRGYTF. Here the CDR3 DNA reads TGTGCCAGCAGTTCCCTGAGGGGCTACACCTTC.